This TCR beta chain was observed in a study of T cell repertoires in cytomegalovirus infection. Study background: As its CMV epitopes, the study selected recently identified HLA-C-restricted and well-studied HLA-B-restricted targets. Public TCR beta signatures indicated both CMV infection and matching HLA type.

CDR1 is SEHNR and CDR2 is FQNEAQ in the germline V gene (reference sequence). This CDR3 has 15 amino acids. Trimming removed 5 bases at V and 2 bases at J, with 12 bases between. A note on this clonotype: Its antigen is not known.

Overall study findings and caveats: Ex vivo responses were dominated by HLA-C-restricted CMV-specific TCR beta clonotypes. Cumulative public TCR beta family frequency identified CMV carriers with the relevant HLA.

In TCRdb, the reads were re-called with MiXCR into one record per CDR3 protein. The sample contains around 770,000 distinct CDR3 sequences, 25% to 35% of which appear only once. This TCR was recovered from a human donor in good health (CMV status not recorded). Some clones in this sample may be carry-over from other donors' samples. This specimen was cultured CD8+ T cells from PBMCs, taken from culture after CMV antigen stimulation. The V gene is TRBV7-9, the J gene TRBJ2-2; D unclear. The CDR3 bases are TGTGCCAGCAGCCACGCGGAAGGTAACACCGGGGAGCTGTTTTTT. Translation: CASSHAEGNTGELFF. Filled out from reference TRBV7-9 and TRBJ2-2, the complete variable domain reads DTGVSQNPRHKITKRGQNVTFRCDPISEHNRLYWYRQTLGQGPEFLTYFQNEAQLEKSRLLSDRFSAERPKGSFSTLEIQRTEQGDSAMYLCASSHAEGNTGELFFGEGSRLTVL.